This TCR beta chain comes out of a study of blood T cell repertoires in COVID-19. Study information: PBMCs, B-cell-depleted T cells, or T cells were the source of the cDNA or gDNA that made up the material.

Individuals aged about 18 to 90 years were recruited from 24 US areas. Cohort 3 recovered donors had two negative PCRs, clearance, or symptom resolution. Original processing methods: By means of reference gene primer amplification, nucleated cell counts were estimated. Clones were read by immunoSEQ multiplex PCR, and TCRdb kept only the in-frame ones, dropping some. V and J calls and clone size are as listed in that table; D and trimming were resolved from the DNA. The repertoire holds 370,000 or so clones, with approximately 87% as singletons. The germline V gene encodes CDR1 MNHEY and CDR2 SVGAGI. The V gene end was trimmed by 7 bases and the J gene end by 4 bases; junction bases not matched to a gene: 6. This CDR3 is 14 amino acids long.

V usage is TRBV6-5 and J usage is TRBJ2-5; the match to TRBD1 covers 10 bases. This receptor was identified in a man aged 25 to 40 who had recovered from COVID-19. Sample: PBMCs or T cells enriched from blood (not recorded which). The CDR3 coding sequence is TGTGCCAGCACCAAGACAGGGGGCGGAGAGACCCAGTACTTC. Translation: CASTKTGGGETQYF.